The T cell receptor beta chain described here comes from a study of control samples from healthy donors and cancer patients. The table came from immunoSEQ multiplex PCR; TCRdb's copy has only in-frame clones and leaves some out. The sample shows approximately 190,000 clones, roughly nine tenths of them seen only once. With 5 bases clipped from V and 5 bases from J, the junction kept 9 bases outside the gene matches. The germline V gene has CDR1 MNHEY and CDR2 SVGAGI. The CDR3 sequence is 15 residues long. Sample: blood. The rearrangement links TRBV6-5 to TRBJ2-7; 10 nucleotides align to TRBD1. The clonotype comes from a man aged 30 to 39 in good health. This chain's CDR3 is CASSTAGQGSDEQYF. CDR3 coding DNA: TGTGCCAGCAGTACCGCGGGACAGGGGTCCGACGAGCAGTACTTC.